This T cell receptor beta chain was sequenced in a study of blood T cell repertoires in COVID-19. Using immunoSEQ multiplex PCR, the repertoire was profiled, and TCRdb retains in-frame clones only, with some absent. Of about 99,000 clones in the sample, roughly four fifths were seen once. The CDR3 consists of 14 residues. V gave up 1 base and J gave up 4 bases; unmatched junction bases: 5. The germline gives CDR1 GTSNPN, CDR2 SVGIG (reference sequence). The source is a man aged 80 or over with COVID-19, enrolled during active disease. The gene calls are TRBV30 and TRBJ2-3; 7 bases map to TRBD2. The material sequenced was peripheral blood. The CDR3 bases are TGTGCCTGGAGTGGCCTAGCGGAGGCAGATACGCAGTATTTT. Protein sequence: CAWSGLAEADTQYF.